These 10 T cell receptor beta chains share one sample of origin, sequenced in a study of vaccination and CD4 T cells after COVID-19. Indicated treatment: roughly 10-day PBMC culture with coronavirus spike peptide pools or control peptides (ViraFEST assay). Ahead of the COVID-19 pandemic (2011-2018), the CD4+ T cells of the unexposed donor were collected. The Oncomine TCR Beta short-read assay sequenced DNA from cultured CD4+ T cells. It was from cultured CD4+ T cells that genomic DNA was extracted. TCRdb re-called the PCR reads with MiXCR, one entry per CDR3 protein. Here the sample spans some 9,500 distinct CDR3 sequences, roughly 28% being singletons. These receptors have no identified antigens. The sample comprised CD4+ T cells from blood, cultured in vitro. Receptors were obtained from a human donor in good health.

This clonotype was seen a handful of times. The chain is built from TRBV10-1 and TRBJ2-7; D remains ambiguous. Germline CDR1 WNHNN, CDR2 SYGVQD (reference sequence). Trimming removed 6 bases from V and 1 base from J, with 7 bases in between. The CDR3 runs 12 residues. The DNA of the CDR3 is TGCGCCAGCAGGGACCGATCCTACGAGCAGTACTTC. It specifies CASRDRSYEQYF.

Judged by abundance, this clonotype is large. The rearrangement links TRBV9 to TRBJ1-6; D is uncertain. This CDR3 is 15 amino acids long. Looked up from germline, CDR1 is SGDLS and CDR2 is YYNGEE. Trimming cost V 3 bases and J 2 bases, with 9 bases left between them. The CDR3 sequence: CASSAQLTYNSPLHF. The CDR3 nucleotides are TGTGCCAGCAGCGCACAGCTCACCTATAATTCACCCCTCCACTTT. The full variable domain, completed using reference TRBV9 and TRBJ1-6, is DSGVTQTPKHLITATGQRVTLRCSPRSGDLSVYWYQQSLDQGLQFLIQYYNGEERAKGNILERFSAQQFPDLHSELNLSSLELGDSALYFCASSAQLTYNSPLHFGNGTRLTVT.

The V call is TRBV7-3, the J call TRBJ2-2, with D unresolved. Trimming left V 5 bases short and J 4 bases short, with 5 bases between. CDR3 length: 12 amino acids. Germline values: CDR1 SGHTA, CDR2 FQGTGA. For the CDR3, the DNA is TGTGCCAGCAGCCCTTCCACCGGGGAGCTGTTTTTT. Its translation: CASSPSTGELFF.

The V gene is TRBV19, the J gene TRBJ1-2; 9 bases map to TRBD1. The germline V gene has CDR1 LNHDA and CDR2 SQIVND (reference sequence). The CDR3 loop spans 13 amino acids. V shed 6 bases and J 5 bases; nucleotides not matched to a gene: 4. The chain's CDR3 is CASRWGQGYGYTF. For the CDR3, the DNA is TGTGCCAGTAGATGGGGACAGGGTTATGGCTACACCTTC.

CDR3 region: CASSKGHGEQYF. The CDR3 DNA reads TGTGCCAGCAGCAAAGGACATGGGGAGCAGTACTTC. V gene TRBV7-9 combines with J gene TRBJ2-7; weak D call: TRBD1 (5 bases). Germline loops: CDR1 SEHNR, CDR2 FQNEAQ (reference sequence). V was clipped by 5 bases and J by 7 bases, with 12 bases between them. This CDR3 has 12 amino acids. Combining the CDR3 with reference TRBV7-9 and TRBJ2-7 gives the whole variable domain DTGVSQNPRHKITKRGQNVTFRCDPISEHNRLYWYRQTLGQGPEFLTYFQNEAQLEKSRLLSDRFSAERPKGSFSTLEIQRTEQGDSAMYLCASSKGHGEQYFGPGTRLTVT.

The rearrangement links TRBV19 to TRBJ2-5; possibly TRBD1 for D (6 bases). Trimming cost V 3 bases and J 4 bases, with 9 bases left between them. This CDR3 comprises 13 residues. Germline CDR1 is LNHDA and CDR2 is SQIVND (reference sequence). The CDR3 protein is CASSIRTVETQYF. The CDR3 nucleotides are TGTGCCAGTAGTATCCGGACAGTAGAGACCCAGTACTTC.

The chain is built from TRBV18 and TRBJ2-7; D unclear. The V and J ends lost 0 bases and 4 bases respectively, with 16 bases between them. The CDR3 is 16 residues long. The germline V gene has CDR1 KGHSH and CDR2 LQKENI. The CDR3 DNA is TGTGCCAGCTCACCACCAAGGGCCAAGGAAAAGTACGAGCAGTACTTC. It is translated as CASSPPRAKEKYEQYF.

This clonotype was observed a single time. V is TRBV30 and J is TRBJ1-1; D gene unclear. V lost 1 base and J lost 7, with 4 bases in between. The CDR3 runs 10 residues. In germline, CDR1 is GTSNPN, CDR2 SVGIG (reference sequence). The CDR3 DNA follows: TGTGCCTGGAGTGGAAATGAAGCTTTCTTT. Translating it yields CAWSGNEAFF. The variable domain in full, completed from reference TRBV30 and TRBJ1-1, reads SQTIHQWPATLVQPVGSPLSLECTVEGTSNPNLYWYRQAAGRGLQLLFYSVGIGQISSEVPQNLSASRPQDRQFILSSKKLLLSDSGFYLCAWSGNEAFFGQGTRLTVV.

V and J are TRBV7-9 and TRBJ2-1; perhaps TRBD2 as D (5 bases). Germline values: CDR1 SEHNR, CDR2 FQNEAQ (reference sequence). This CDR3 has 12 amino acids. Trimming took off 8 bases at V and 10 bases at J, with 15 bases between the two ends. CDR3 in DNA: TGTGCCAGCGCTGAACTAGGTATCGAGCAGTTCTTC. This gives the protein CASAELGIEQFF.

The chain employs TRBV7-2 and TRBJ2-7; D ambiguous. The V and J ends lost 3 bases and 1 base respectively, with 7 bases between them. Per germline, CDR1 SGHTA and CDR2 FQGNSA. The length of the CDR3 is 13 residues. The CDR3: CASSFPGSYEQYF. DNA for the CDR3: TGTGCCAGCAGCTTCCCCGGGTCCTACGAGCAGTACTTC. The full variable domain, in which reference TRBV7-2 and TRBJ2-7 provide the parts outside the CDR3, is GAGVSQSPSNKVTEKGKDVELRCDPISGHTALYWYRQSLGQGLEFLIYFQGNSAPDKSGLPSDRFSAERTGGSVSTLTIQRTQQEDSAVYLCASSFPGSYEQYFGPGTRLTVT.